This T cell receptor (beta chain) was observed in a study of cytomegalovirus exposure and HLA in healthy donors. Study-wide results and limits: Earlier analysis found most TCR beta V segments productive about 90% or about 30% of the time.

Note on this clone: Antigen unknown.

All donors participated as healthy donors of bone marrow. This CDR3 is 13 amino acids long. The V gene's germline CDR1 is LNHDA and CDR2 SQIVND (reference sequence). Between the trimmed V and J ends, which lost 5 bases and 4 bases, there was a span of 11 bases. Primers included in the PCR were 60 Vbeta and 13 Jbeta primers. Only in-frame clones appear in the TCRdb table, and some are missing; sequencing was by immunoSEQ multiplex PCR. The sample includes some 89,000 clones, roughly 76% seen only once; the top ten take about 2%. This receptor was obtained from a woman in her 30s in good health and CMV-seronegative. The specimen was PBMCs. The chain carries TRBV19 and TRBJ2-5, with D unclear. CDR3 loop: CASSLLTGETQYF. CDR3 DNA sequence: TGTGCCAGTAGTCTGCTCACCGGAGAGACCCAGTACTTC. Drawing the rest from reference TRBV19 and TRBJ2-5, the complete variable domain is DGGITQSPKYLFRKEGQNVTLSCEQNLNHDAMYWYRQDPGQGLRLIYYSQIVNDFQKGDIAEGYSVSREKKESFPLTVTSAQKNPTAFYLCASSLLTGETQYFGPGTRLLVL.